The sequence of this T cell receptor beta chain was determined in a study of T cells in localized non-small cell lung cancer. Whole-study findings and limits: Patients showing higher blood T cell density tended to see longer overall survival. Adjacent lung tissue had a median about 50 of the top 100 clones found in the tumor. Uninvolved adjacent lung showed peak T cell clonality, exceeding tumor.

Clones were read by immunoSEQ multiplex PCR, and TCRdb kept only the in-frame ones, dropping some. The sample yields 1,600 or so clones, less than 35% seen once. For this clone: The antigen is not known.

V lost 0 bases, J lost 1 base, and 12 bases lay in between. Germline V gene data show CDR1 as SGHDN and CDR2 as FVKESK. The CDR3 consists of 16 residues. The TCR comes from a female donor at least 60 years old with stage II squamous cell lung carcinoma. The gene calls are TRBV14 and TRBJ1-1, with unresolved D. The specimen comprised normal lung tissue next to the tumor, sampled before any cancer treatment. The CDR3 sequence: CASSQDSGVGNTEAFF. The CDR3 DNA sequence: TGTGCCAGCAGCCAAGACTCCGGGGTGGGGAACACTGAAGCTTTCTTT.